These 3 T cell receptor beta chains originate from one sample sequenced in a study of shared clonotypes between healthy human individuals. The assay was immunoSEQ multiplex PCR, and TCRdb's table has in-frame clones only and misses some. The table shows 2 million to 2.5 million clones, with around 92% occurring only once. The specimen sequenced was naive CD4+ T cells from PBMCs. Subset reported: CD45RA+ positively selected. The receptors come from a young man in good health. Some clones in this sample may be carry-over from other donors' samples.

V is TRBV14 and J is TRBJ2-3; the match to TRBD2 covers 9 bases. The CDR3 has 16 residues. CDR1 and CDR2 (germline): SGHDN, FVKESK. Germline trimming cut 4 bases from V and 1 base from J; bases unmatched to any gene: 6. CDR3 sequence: CASSPSGARGTDTQYF. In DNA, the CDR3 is TGTGCCAGCAGCCCTAGCGGGGCTAGGGGCACAGATACGCAGTATTTT.

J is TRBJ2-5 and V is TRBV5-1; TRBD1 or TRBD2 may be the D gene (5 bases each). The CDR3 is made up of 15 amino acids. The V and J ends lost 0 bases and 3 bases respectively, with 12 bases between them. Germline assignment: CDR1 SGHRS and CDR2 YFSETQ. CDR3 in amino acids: CASSLVGTEEETQYF. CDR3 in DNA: TGCGCCAGCAGCTTGGTTGGGACCGAAGAAGAGACCCAGTACTTC.

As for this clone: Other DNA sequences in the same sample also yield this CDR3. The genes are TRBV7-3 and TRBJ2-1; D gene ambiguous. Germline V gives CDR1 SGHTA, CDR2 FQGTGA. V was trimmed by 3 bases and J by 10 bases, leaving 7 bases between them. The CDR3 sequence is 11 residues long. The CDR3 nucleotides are TGTGCCAGCAGCTTTCAAGGGGAGCAGTTCTTC. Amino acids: CASSFQGEQFF.